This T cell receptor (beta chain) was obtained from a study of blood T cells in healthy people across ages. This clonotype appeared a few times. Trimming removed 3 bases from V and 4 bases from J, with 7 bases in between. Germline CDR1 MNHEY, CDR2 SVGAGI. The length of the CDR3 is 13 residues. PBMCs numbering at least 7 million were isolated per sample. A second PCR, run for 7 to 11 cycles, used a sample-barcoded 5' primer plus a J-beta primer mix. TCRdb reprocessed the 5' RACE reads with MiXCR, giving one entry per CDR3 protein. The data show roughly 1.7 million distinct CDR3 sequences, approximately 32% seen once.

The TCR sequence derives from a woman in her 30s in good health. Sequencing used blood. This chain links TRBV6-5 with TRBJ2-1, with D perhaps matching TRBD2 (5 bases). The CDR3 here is CASSYGRYNEQFF. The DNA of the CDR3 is TGTGCCAGCAGTTATGGGAGATACAATGAGCAGTTCTTC.